This T cell receptor beta chain derives from a study of blood T cell repertoires in COVID-19. The ends lost 5 bases at V and 1 base at J; junction bases unmatched: 10. Germline CDR1 SGHNT, CDR2 YENEEA. The CDR3 has 17 residues. Sequencing used immunoSEQ multiplex PCR; TCRdb keeps in-frame clones, though not all of them. The data hold just over 50,000 clones, with approximately 86% observed a single time. The chain links TRBV11-3 to TRBJ2-1; 8 bases map to TRBD2. The specimen was peripheral blood. This receptor was obtained from an elderly man with active COVID-19. This chain's CDR3 is CASSNSVSGTSYNEQFF. The CDR3 DNA reads as TGTGCCAGCAGCAATTCAGTTAGCGGGACTTCCTACAATGAGCAGTTCTTC.